The rows below give T cell receptor beta chains drawn from one sample of a study of cytomegalovirus exposure and HLA in healthy donors. Sequencing was performed with immunoSEQ multiplex PCR; in TCRdb, only in-frame clones are kept and a portion is missing. This sample's table reports some 75,000 clones. The specimen was PBMCs. The receptors originated from a man aged 35-49 years in good health and CMV-seronegative. Both conserved end residues are part of each CDR3. A D gene is named only where the DNA matches it firmly.

>TRBJ2-4|TRBV2|-
CASSESSSSLAKNIQYF
TGTGCCAGCAGTGAGAGTAGTTCGAGCCTAGCCAAAAACATTCAGTACTTC
>TRBJ1-5|TRBV7-8|-
CASSSYRDQPQHF
TGTGCCAGCAGCTCCTACAGGGATCAGCCCCAGCATTTT
>TRBJ2-1|TRBV7-6|TRBD2
CASSPTATSGGLYNEQFF
TGTGCCAGCAGCCCGACGGCGACTAGCGGGGGCCTTTACAATGAGCAGTTCTTC
>TRBJ2-7|TRBV2|TRBD2
CASYGRDTGSYEQYF
TGTGCCAGCTACGGGAGGGACACTGGATCCTACGAGCAGTACTTC
>TRBJ2-2|TRBV7-7|TRBD1
CASSPRRGQGHTGELFF
TGTGCTAGCAGCCCCCGAAGAGGACAGGGGCACACCGGGGAGCTGTTTTTT
>TRBJ2-1|TRBV29-1|TRBD2
CSGNRAGGQEQFF
TGCAGCGGAAACAGAGCGGGAGGGCAGGAGCAGTTCTTC
>TRBJ2-1|TRBV4-3|TRBD2
CASSRAGLAASYNEQFF
TGCGCCAGCAGCCGCGCGGGACTAGCGGCTTCCTACAATGAGCAGTTCTTC
>TRBJ2-3|TRBV6-6|TRBD1
CASSYSGQGEYF
TGTGCCAGCAGTTATTCGGGACAGGGCGAATATTTT
>TRBJ1-4|TRBV5-6|-
CASSVRGGLNEKLFF
TGTGCCAGCAGTGTTCGGGGTGGACTTAATGAAAAACTGTTTTTT
>TRBJ1-5|TRBV28|TRBD1
CASSLGTGSNQPQHF
TGTGCCAGCAGTTTAGGGACAGGGAGCAATCAGCCCCAGCATTTT
>TRBJ2-7|TRBV7-2|TRBD2
CASRPKLAGVHEQYF
TGTGCCAGCAGACCGAAACTAGCGGGAGTTCACGAGCAGTACTTC
>TRBJ1-2|TRBV10-3|-
CAISESTGLYGYTF
TGTGCCATCAGTGAGTCGACAGGCCTCTATGGCTACACCTTC
>TRBJ1-1|TRBV20-1|-
CSAYYTEAFF
TGCAGTGCTTATTACACTGAAGCTTTCTTT
>TRBJ2-7|TRBV2|TRBD1
CASTSVLTGTEQYF
TGTGCCAGCACTTCCGTTCTGACAGGGACCGAGCAGTACTTC
>TRBJ2-3|TRBV19|-
CASNWQGGPDTQYF
TGTGCCAGTAACTGGCAGGGGGGTCCAGATACGCAGTATTTT
>TRBJ2-5|TRBV10-1|-
CASSPNGRETQYF
TGCGCCAGCAGCCCCAACGGTCGAGAGACCCAGTACTTC
>TRBJ2-5|TRBV7-2|TRBD2
CASRSRLAGQETQYF
TGTGCCAGCAGGTCTCGACTAGCGGGACAAGAGACCCAGTACTTC
>TRBJ2-3|TRBV4-1|-
CASSQLRTVPDTQYF
TGCGCCAGCAGCCAACTGAGGACAGTCCCAGATACGCAGTATTTT
>TRBJ1-1|TRBV5-1|-
CASSLGRGRDTEAFF
TGCGCCAGCAGCTTGGGTCGGGGAAGGGACACTGAAGCTTTCTTT
>TRBJ2-7|TRBV2|-
CASRGRDRTAYEQYF
TGTGCCAGCAGGGGCCGCGACAGGACCGCCTACGAGCAGTACTTC
>TRBJ1-6|TRBV23-1|-
CASSHRGQSSYNSPLHF
TGCGCCAGCAGTCACCGGGGTCAAAGCTCCTATAATTCACCCCTCCACTTT
>TRBJ1-1|TRBV27|-
CASSKQGGDTEAFF
TGTGCCAGCAGTAAACAGGGAGGGGACACTGAAGCTTTCTTT
>TRBJ2-7|TRBV5-4|TRBD2
CASSLGGLAGISYEQYF
TGTGCCAGCAGCTTGGGGGGACTAGCGGGGATCTCCTACGAGCAGTACTTC
>TRBJ2-2|TRBV19|TRBD2
CASSPGGGLTGELFF
TGTGCCAGTAGCCCCGGGGGGGGGCTAACCGGGGAGCTGTTTTTT
>TRBJ2-1|TRBV23-1|-
CASSQAFHRVLDEQFF
TGCGCCAGCAGTCAAGCCTTCCACAGGGTGTTGGATGAGCAGTTCTTC
>TRBJ1-1|TRBV18|TRBD1
CASSPLTQGLNTEAFF
TGTGCCAGCTCACCCCTAACACAGGGGCTTAACACTGAAGCTTTCTTT
>TRBJ2-1|TRBV7-2|-
CASSLARIAHEQFF
TGTGCCAGCAGCTTAGCCCGCATAGCCCATGAGCAGTTCTTC
>TRBJ2-7|TRBV10-3|TRBD2
CATRPTGTSGRREQYF
TGTGCCACGCGGCCTACCGGGACTAGCGGGAGGAGGGAGCAGTACTTC
>TRBJ1-1|TRBV29-1|-
CSVEVPGMNTEAFF
TGCAGCGTTGAAGTCCCAGGCATGAACACTGAAGCTTTCTTT
>TRBJ2-7|TRBV28|TRBD1
CASTRQGAPRQYF
TGTGCCAGCACCAGACAGGGGGCGCCCAGGCAGTACTTC
>TRBJ2-5|TRBV27|TRBD2
CATGLVSETQYF
TGTGCCACCGGACTAGTATCGGAGACCCAGTACTTC
>TRBJ1-1|TRBV25-1|-
CASSELYTEAFF
TGTGCCAGCAGTGAACTTTACACTGAAGCTTTCTTT
>TRBJ1-6|TRBV19|TRBD1
CASSIGMTGVNSPLHF
TGTGCCAGTAGTATCGGCATGACAGGGGTTAATTCACCCCTCCACTTT
>TRBJ2-2|TRBV19|-
CASSIHSGANTGELFF
TGTGCCAGTAGTATTCATTCAGGGGCGAACACCGGGGAGCTGTTTTTT
>TRBJ1-3|TRBV5-4|-
CASSVGANGNTIYF
TGTGCCAGCAGCGTGGGCGCAAATGGAAACACCATATATTTT
>TRBJ1-2|TRBV5-1|-
CASSPGGGLGYGYTF
TGCGCCAGCAGCCCTGGCGGGGGCCTTGGGTATGGCTACACCTTC
>TRBJ2-1|TRBV5-4|TRBD2
CASSLGATSGEQFF
TGTGCCAGCAGCTTGGGGGCAACTAGCGGTGAGCAGTTCTTC
>TRBJ1-5|TRBV6-1|-
CASRETGLGSNQPQHF
TGTGCCAGCAGAGAAACAGGTTTGGGGAGCAATCAGCCCCAGCATTTT
>TRBJ2-6|TRBV5-4|TRBD2
CASNLGGAGANVLTF
TGTGCCAGCAATCTGGGAGGGGCTGGGGCCAACGTCCTGACTTTC
>TRBJ2-1|TRBV5-6|TRBD1
CASSRDRGGGRSNEQFF
TGTGCCAGCAGTAGGGACAGGGGCGGTGGGAGAAGCAATGAGCAGTTCTTC
>TRBJ2-7|TRBV11-2|TRBD2
CASSRRTSGGPMAGEQYF
TGTGCCAGCAGCCGAAGGACTAGCGGGGGCCCCATGGCGGGCGAGCAGTACTTC
>TRBJ2-1|TRBV2|-
CASSEAGVGGDEQFF
TGTGCCAGCAGTGAAGCGGGGGTAGGGGGGGATGAGCAGTTCTTC
>TRBJ2-7|TRBV13|-
CASSFGVSYEQYF
TGTGCCAGCAGCTTTGGAGTCTCCTACGAGCAGTACTTC
>TRBJ1-3|TRBV6-1|-
CASSTDSSGNTIYF
TGTGCCAGCAGCACCGACAGCTCTGGAAACACCATATATTTT
>TRBJ2-3|TRBV9|TRBD2
CASSVEGLAVPGQYF
TGTGCCAGCAGCGTAGAGGGACTAGCGGTCCCTGGGCAGTATTTT
>TRBJ1-5|TRBV25-1|-
CASSARGADQPQHF
TGTGCCAGCAGCGCCCGGGGGGCGGATCAGCCCCAGCATTTT
>TRBJ2-4|TRBV25-1|-
CASSEIDNTGENIQYF
TGTGCCAGCAGTGAAATAGACAACACGGGGGAAAACATTCAGTACTTC
>TRBJ2-1|TRBV4-3|-
CASSQDRGALNEQFF
TGCGCCAGCAGCCAAGATCGCGGGGCTCTAAATGAGCAGTTCTTC
>TRBJ2-3|TRBV5-4|TRBD1
CAGSSGTGDFDTQYF
TGTGCCGGCAGCTCAGGGACAGGGGATTTCGATACGCAGTATTTT
>TRBJ2-5|TRBV29-1|-
CSVVPRSGETQYF
TGCAGCGTGGTCCCAAGGAGCGGGGAGACCCAGTACTTC
>TRBJ1-5|TRBV28|TRBD1
CASSSLGTEGYQPQHF
TGTGCCAGCAGTTCCCTAGGGACAGAAGGGTATCAGCCCCAGCATTTT
>TRBJ1-5|TRBV25-1|-
CASSEQNGYQPQHF
TGTGCCAGCAGTGAACAAAACGGTTACCAGCCCCAGCATTTT
>TRBJ2-3|TRBV2|-
CASREGGMGTDTQYF
TGTGCCAGCAGAGAAGGAGGGATGGGCACAGATACGCAGTATTTT
>TRBJ2-1|TRBV2|-
CASSVQSPSYNEQFF
TGTGCCAGCAGTGTACAGAGTCCGTCCTACAATGAGCAGTTCTTC
>TRBJ1-4|TRBV6-7|TRBD1
CASSCPRDRVHEKLFF
TGTGCCAGCAGTTGCCCCCGGGACAGGGTGCATGAAAAACTGTTTTTT
>TRBJ2-1|TRBV5-1|TRBD2
CASSLSTSGGPREQFF
TGCGCCAGCAGCTTGTCGACCAGCGGGGGCCCAAGAGAGCAGTTCTTC
>TRBJ2-7|TRBV7-2|TRBD1
CASSTATQGAGEQYF
TGTGCCAGCAGCACAGCAACACAGGGGGCGGGGGAGCAGTACTTC